These T cell receptor beta chains were read from a single sample in a study of response to subunit inactivated influenza vaccine. TCRdb recomputed calls from the RT-PCR reads with MiXCR, one row per CDR3 protein. The sample holds roughly 460,000 distinct CDR3 sequences, 10% to 11% seen once. Source: PBMCs from blood, taken 40 to 50 days after vaccination. All receptors derive from a man aged 50 to 59 who received an inactivated influenza vaccine. CDR3s include the opening cysteine and the closing phenylalanine or tryptophan. The order of the fields is D gene, V gene, J gene, clone size, CDR3 DNA, CDR3 protein. A D gene is named only where the DNA matches it firmly. Clone size appears in some rows only: once, few, many, or a class for an expanded clone.

-	TRBV7-2	TRBJ2-1	many	TGTGCCAGCAGCTTAGTATGGAGTCCTGACAATGAGCAGTTCTTC	CASSLVWSPDNEQFF
-	TRBV5-5	TRBJ2-1	few	TGTGCCAGCAGCTTGGCCGAGGTGAATGAGCAGTTCTTC	CASSLAEVNEQFF
-	TRBV7-3	TRBJ2-1	-	TGTGCCAGCAGCTTATTGATCGGTGAGCAGTTCTTC	CASSLLIGEQFF
-	TRBV28	TRBJ2-3	once	TGTGCCAGCCGCGGGCGCGTCGGTACGCAGTATTTT	CASRGRVGTQYF
TRBD1	TRBV12-3/TRBV12-4	TRBJ2-1	many	TGTGCCAGCAGTCGACAGATAGGGGGCAAGTACAATGAGCAGTTCTTC	CASSRQIGGKYNEQFF
-	TRBV5-6	TRBJ1-6	-	TGTGCCAGCAGCTTGGCAGGGCCCAATTCACCCCTCCACTTT	CASSLAGPNSPLHF
-	TRBV7-9	TRBJ2-5	few	TGTGCCAGCAGCTTACGGATAGGCAGGAGGAACCAAGAGACCCAGTACTTC	CASSLRIGRRNQETQYF
TRBD2	TRBV7-9	TRBJ2-1	few	TGTGCCACCCCAAAGGCCGGGACTAGCGGGGTAAATGAGCAGTTCTTC	CATPKAGTSGVNEQFF
-	TRBV12-3/TRBV12-4	TRBJ2-1	many	TGTGCCAGCAGTCTCCCGCCCTTAGGGCAGTTCTTC	CASSLPPLGQFF
-	TRBV18	TRBJ2-2	few	TGTGCCAGCTCACCACCCTCAGGGAACACCGGGGAGCTGTTTTTT	CASSPPSGNTGELFF
TRBD1	TRBV27	TRBJ1-2	few	TGTGCCAGCAGTACACGGACAGGGAACTATGGCTACACCTTC	CASSTRTGNYGYTF
-	TRBV20-1	TRBJ2-7	few	TGCAGTGCTAGAGACCTAGGAAAAGAATACGAGCAGTACTTC	CSARDLGKEYEQYF
TRBD2	TRBV7-6	TRBJ2-5	-	TGTGCCAGCAGCCAGACGGGCGGGAGGGCCGAGACCCAGTACTTC	CASSQTGGRAETQYF
-	TRBV20-1	TRBJ1-5	-	TGCAGTGCTAGAGCTGCCGGCGCAATAGGGCCCAAGCATTTT	CSARAAGAIGPKHF
TRBD2	TRBV12-3/TRBV12-4	TRBJ2-5	many	TGTGCCAGCAGTTATAGCGGGAGCACAGAGACCCAGTACTTC	CASSYSGSTETQYF
-	TRBV5-1	TRBJ1-2	few	TGCGCCAGCAGCTTGGACACCTTTAACTATGGCTACACCTTC	CASSLDTFNYGYTF
TRBD2	TRBV6-2/TRBV6-3	TRBJ2-5	few	TGTGCCAGCAGTTACAAGCGGGAGGTTGAGACCCAGTACTTC	CASSYKREVETQYF
TRBD1	TRBV4-3	TRBJ2-1	-	TGCGCCAGCGCGATCTTTCCTAACGGCCCGGGACAGGGGTCGCATGAGCAGTTCTTC	CASAIFPNGPGQGSHEQFF
TRBD1	TRBV5-1	TRBJ2-7	-	TGCGCCAGCAAAGACAGGGGACCCTACGAGCAGTACTTC	CASKDRGPYEQYF
-	TRBV12-3/TRBV12-4	TRBJ1-1	-	TGTGCCAGCAGTTTAGCTGAGTCCACTGAAGCTTTCTTT	CASSLAESTEAFF
TRBD1	TRBV6-1	TRBJ2-7	few	TGTGCCAGCAGTGATCGAGGACAGGGCAGCGACGAGCAGTACTTC	CASSDRGQGSDEQYF
-	TRBV7-6	TRBJ2-1	few	TGTGCCAGCAGCCCCCTACGGGGGGCTAGCTACAATGAGCAGTTCTTC	CASSPLRGASYNEQFF
-	TRBV20-1	TRBJ2-1	many	TGCAGTGCTAGAGGCCGGACTATAGCCAATGAGCAGTTCTTC	CSARGRTIANEQFF